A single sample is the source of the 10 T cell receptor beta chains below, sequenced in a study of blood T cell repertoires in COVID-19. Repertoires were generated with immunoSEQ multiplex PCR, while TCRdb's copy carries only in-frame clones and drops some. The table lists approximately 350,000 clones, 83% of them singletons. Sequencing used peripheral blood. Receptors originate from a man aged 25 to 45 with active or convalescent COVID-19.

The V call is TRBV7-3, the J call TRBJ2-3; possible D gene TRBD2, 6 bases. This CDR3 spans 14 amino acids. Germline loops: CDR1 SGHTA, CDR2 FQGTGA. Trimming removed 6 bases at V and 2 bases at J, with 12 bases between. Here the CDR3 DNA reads TGTGCCAGCAGTTTCGGGGGTTTCACAGATACGCAGTATTTT. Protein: CASSFGGFTDTQYF.

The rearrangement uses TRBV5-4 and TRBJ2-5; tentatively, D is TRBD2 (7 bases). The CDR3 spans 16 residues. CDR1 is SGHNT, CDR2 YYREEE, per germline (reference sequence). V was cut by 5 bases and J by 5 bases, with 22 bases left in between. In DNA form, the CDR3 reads TGTGCCAGCAGTCCGAGGGGCGGGGGCAGCAGGGAGACCCAGTACTTC. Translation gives CASSPRGGGSRETQYF. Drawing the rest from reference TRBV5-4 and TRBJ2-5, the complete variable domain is ETGVTQSPTHLIKTRGQQVTLRCSSQSGHNTVSWYQQALGQGPQFIFQYYREEENGRGNFPPRFSGLQFPNYSSELNVNALELDDSALYLCASSPRGGGSRETQYFGPGTRLLVL.

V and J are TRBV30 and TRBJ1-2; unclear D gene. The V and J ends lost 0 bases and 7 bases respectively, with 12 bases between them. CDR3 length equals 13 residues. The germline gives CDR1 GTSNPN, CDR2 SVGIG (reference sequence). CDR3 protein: CAWSVTGDGGYTF. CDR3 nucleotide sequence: TGTGCCTGGAGTGTCACCGGGGATGGTGGCTACACCTTC.

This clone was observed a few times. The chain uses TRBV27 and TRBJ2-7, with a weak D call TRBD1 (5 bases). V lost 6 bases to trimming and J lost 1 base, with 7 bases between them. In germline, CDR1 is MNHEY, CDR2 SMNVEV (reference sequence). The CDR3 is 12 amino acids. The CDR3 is CASSPGSYEQYF. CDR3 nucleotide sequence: TGTGCCAGCAGCCCAGGGTCCTACGAGCAGTACTTC.

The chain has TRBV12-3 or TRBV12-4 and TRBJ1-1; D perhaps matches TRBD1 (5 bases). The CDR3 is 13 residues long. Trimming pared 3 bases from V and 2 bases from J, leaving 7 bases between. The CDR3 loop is CASSFQGNTEAFF. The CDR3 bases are TGTGCCAGCAGTTTTCAGGGAAACACTGAAGCTTTCTTT.

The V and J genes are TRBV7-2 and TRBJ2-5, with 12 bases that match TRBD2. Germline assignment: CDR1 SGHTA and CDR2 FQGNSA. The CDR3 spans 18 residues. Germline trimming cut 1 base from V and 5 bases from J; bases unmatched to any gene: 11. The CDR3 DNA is TGTGCCAGCAGCTTAGGGGCTAGCGGGAGGGCAAGGGGGGAGACCCAGTACTTC. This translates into CASSLGASGRARGETQYF. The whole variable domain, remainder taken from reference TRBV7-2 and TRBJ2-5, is GAGVSQSPSNKVTEKGKDVELRCDPISGHTALYWYRQSLGQGLEFLIYFQGNSAPDKSGLPSDRFSAERTGGSVSTLTIQRTQQEDSAVYLCASSLGASGRARGETQYFGPGTRLLVL.

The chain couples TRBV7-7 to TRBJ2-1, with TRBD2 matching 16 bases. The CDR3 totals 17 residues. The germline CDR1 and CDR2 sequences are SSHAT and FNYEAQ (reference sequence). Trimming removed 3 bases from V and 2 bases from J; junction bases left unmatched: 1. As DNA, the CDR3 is TGTGCCAGCAGCTTGGGGACTAGCGGGAGGGCCTACAATGAGCAGTTCTTC. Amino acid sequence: CASSLGTSGRAYNEQFF.

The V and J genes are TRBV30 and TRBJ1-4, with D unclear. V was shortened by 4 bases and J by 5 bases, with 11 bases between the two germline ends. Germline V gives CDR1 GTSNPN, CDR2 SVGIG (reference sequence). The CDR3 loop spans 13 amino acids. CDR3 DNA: TGTGCCTGGAAGACCGGGGAAAATGAAAAACTGTTTTTT. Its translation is CAWKTGENEKLFF.

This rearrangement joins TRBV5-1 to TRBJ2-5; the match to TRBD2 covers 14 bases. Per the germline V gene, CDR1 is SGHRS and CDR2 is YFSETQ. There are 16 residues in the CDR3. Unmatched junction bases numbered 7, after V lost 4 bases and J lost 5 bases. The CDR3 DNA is TGCGCCAGCAGCCCCGGACTAGCGGGGGGCAGGGAGACCCAGTACTTC. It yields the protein CASSPGLAGGRETQYF.

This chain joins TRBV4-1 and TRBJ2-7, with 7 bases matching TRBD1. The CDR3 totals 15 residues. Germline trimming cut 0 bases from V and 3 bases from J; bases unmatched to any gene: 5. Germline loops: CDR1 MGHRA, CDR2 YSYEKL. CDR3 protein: CASSQEQGLIYEQYF. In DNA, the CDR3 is TGCGCCAGCAGCCAAGAACAGGGGTTGATCTACGAGCAGTACTTC.